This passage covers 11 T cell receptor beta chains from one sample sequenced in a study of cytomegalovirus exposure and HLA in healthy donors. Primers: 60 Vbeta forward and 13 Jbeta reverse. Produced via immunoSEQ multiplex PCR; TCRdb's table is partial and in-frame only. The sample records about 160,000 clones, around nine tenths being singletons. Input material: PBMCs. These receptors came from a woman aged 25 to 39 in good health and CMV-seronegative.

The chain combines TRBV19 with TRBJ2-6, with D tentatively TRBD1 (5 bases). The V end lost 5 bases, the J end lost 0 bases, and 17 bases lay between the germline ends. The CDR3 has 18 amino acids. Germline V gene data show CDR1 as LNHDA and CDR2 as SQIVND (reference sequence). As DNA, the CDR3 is TGTGCCAGTAGTTGGGGCCCCACCGCTCTCTCTGGGGCCAACGTCCTGACTTTC. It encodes CASSWGPTALSGANVLTF.

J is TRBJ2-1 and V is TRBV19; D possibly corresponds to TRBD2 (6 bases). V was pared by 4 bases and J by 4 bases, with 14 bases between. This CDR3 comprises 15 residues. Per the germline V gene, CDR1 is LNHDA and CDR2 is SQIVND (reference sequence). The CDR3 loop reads CASSRGRGTYNEQFF. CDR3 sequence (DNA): TGTGCCAGTAGTAGGGGACGGGGGACGTACAATGAGCAGTTCTTC.

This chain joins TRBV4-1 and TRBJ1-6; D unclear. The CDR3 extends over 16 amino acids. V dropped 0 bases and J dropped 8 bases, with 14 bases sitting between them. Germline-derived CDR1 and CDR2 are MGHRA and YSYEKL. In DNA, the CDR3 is TGCGCCAGCAGCCAAGATTTTGGCAGTGTCGATTCACCCCTCCACTTT. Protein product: CASSQDFGSVDSPLHF.

CDR3 nucleotide sequence: TGTGCCAGCAGCACACGACCGTCCGAGGGTGGGTACGAGCAGTACTTC. Translation gives CASSTRPSEGGYEQYF. The J gene is TRBJ2-5, the V gene TRBV7-2; tentatively, D is TRBD2 (5 bases). TRBJ2-7 explains the end of the DNA better; the J call may be wrong. The CDR3 spans 16 residues. The germline V gene encodes CDR1 SGHTA and CDR2 FQGNSA.

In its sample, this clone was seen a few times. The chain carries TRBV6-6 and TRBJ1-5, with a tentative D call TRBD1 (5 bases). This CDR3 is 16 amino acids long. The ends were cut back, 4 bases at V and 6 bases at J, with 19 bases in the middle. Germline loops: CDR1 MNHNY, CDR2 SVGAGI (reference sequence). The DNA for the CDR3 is TGTGCCAGCAGTTCCCCACGTGGGGCGCAGGCTCAGCCCCAGCATTTT. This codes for CASSSPRGAQAQPQHF.

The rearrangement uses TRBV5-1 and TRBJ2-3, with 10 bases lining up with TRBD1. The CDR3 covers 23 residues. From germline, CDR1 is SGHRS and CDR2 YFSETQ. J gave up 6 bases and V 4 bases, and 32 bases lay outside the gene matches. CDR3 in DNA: TGCGCCAGCAGCCACCAGACCTTCGTACCCCCCCCACTCGGGACAGGGGATGTCGATACGCAGTATTTT. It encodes CASSHQTFVPPPLGTGDVDTQYF.

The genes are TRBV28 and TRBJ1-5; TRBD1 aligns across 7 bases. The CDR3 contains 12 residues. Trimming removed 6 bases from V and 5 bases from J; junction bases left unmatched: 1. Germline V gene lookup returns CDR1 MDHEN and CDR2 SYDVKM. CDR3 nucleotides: TGTGCCAGCAGACAGGGGTATCAGCCCCAGCATTTT. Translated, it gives CASRQGYQPQHF.

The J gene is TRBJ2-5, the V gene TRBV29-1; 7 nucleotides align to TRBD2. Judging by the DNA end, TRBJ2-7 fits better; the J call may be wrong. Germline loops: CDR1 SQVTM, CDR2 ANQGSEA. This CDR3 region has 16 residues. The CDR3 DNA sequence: TGCAGCGTTGAAGATTTTAGCCCTAGCGGTTCCTACGAGCAGTACTTC. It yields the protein CSVEDFSPSGSYEQYF.

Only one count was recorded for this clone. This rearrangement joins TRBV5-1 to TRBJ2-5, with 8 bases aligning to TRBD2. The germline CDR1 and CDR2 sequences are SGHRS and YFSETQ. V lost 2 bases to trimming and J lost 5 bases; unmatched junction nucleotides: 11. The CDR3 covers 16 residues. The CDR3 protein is CASSFGSGVVRETQYF. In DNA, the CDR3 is TGCGCCAGCAGCTTCGGTAGCGGGGTTGTCCGCGAGACCCAGTACTTC.

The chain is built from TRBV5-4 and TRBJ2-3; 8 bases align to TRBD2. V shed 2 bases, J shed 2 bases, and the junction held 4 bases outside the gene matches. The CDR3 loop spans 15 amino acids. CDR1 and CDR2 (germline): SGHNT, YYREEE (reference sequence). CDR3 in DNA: TGTGCCAGCAGCTTAGACGGGGGGGCCACAGATACGCAGTATTTT. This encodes CASSLDGGATDTQYF.

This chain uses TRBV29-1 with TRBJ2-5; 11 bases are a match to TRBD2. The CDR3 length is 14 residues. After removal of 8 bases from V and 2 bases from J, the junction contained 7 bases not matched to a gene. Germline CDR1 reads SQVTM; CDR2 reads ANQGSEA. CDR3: CSTLAGGIQETQYF. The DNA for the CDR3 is TGCAGCACCCTAGCGGGAGGAATACAAGAGACCCAGTACTTC.